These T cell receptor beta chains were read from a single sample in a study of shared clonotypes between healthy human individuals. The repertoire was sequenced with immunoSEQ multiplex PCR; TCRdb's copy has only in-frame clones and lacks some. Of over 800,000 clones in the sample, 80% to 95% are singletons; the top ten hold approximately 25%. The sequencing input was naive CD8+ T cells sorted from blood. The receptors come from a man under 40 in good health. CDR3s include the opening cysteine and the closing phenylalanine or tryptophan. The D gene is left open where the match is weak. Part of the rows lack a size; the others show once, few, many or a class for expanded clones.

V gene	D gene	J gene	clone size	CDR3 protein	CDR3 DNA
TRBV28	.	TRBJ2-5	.	CASSSDGRVETQYF	TGTGCCAGCAGTTCAGACGGGAGAGTGGAGACCCAGTACTTC
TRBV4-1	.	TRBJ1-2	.	CASSQEWTASPNYGYTF	TGCGCCAGCAGCCAAGAGTGGACAGCATCCCCTAACTATGGCTACACCTTC
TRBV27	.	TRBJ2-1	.	CASSAGTVGNEQFF	TGTGCCAGCAGCGCGGGGACAGTCGGTAATGAGCAGTTCTTC
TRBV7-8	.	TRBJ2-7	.	CASSFDGDYEQYF	TGTGCCAGCAGCTTTGACGGGGACTACGAGCAGTACTTC
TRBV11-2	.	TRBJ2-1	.	CASSLSVQGRYNEQFF	TGTGCCAGCAGCTTATCGGTACAGGGCCGGTACAATGAGCAGTTCTTC
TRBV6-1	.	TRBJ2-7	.	CASRHLEEYFGEQYF	TGTGCCAGCAGACACCTAGAGGAATACTTCGGCGAGCAGTACTTC
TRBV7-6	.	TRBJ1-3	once	CASSLGPGFGNTIYF	TGTGCCAGCAGCTTAGGTCCAGGCTTTGGAAACACCATATATTTT
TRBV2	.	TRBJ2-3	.	CASSDSPGQNTDTQYF	TGTGCCAGCAGTGATTCTCCAGGACAGAACACAGATACGCAGTATTTT
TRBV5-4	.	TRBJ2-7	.	CASSLGSGYEQYF	TGTGCCAGCAGCTTAGGCTCCGGCTACGAGCAGTACTTC
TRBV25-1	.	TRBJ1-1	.	CASSRSGTEAFF	TGTGCCAGCAGTAGGAGTGGCACTGAAGCTTTCTTT
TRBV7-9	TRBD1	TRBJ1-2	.	CASSLGTGGNHGYTF	TGTGCCAGCAGCTTAGGGACAGGGGGCAATCATGGCTACACCTTC
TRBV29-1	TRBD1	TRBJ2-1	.	CSVGGIGQALGAVEQFF	TGCAGCGTTGGGGGGATAGGACAGGCCCTGGGAGCGGTTGAGCAGTTCTTC
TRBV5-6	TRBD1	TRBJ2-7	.	CASRPGTGLHYEQYF	TGTGCCAGCAGGCCCGGGACAGGGTTACACTACGAGCAGTACTTC
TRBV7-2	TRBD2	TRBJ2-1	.	CASISASGSLNEQFF	TGTGCCAGCATCTCCGCTAGCGGGAGTCTCAATGAGCAGTTCTTC
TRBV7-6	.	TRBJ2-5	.	CASSSPQDREGQETQYF	TGTGCCAGCAGCTCACCACAGGACAGGGAGGGGCAAGAGACCCAGTACTTC
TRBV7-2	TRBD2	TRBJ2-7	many	CASSLEAGGPYEQYF	TGTGCCAGCAGCTTAGAGGCGGGAGGGCCGTACGAGCAGTACTTC